This T cell receptor beta chain was documented in a study of T cells after yellow fever vaccination. General observations from the study: Though it reached lower strength, the secondary response hit its peak faster, day 5 versus 15. A small share of clonotypes appeared in both CD4 and CD8 compartments. Highly abundant clonotypes carried over from the bulk population could end up in FACS-sorted repertoires as contaminants.

For this clonotype: No antigen is known for it.

This CDR3 has 14 residues. The J segment lost 5 bases and the V segment lost 4 bases, leaving 4 bases of the junction unmatched. Germline V gene sequence: CDR1 SGHAT, CDR2 FQNNGV. For TCR, cDNA came from 5'RACE template switching, which added a universal primer site and UMIs. Each CDR3 protein gets one entry after TCRdb re-called the 5' RACE reads with MiXCR. This sample has under 400,000 distinct CDR3 sequences; 9.5% to 15% occur once, and the top ten carry about 3%. The chain is built from TRBV11-2 and TRBJ2-2; 7 bases line up with TRBD2. The source is a man aged 18 to 29 who received the YFV17D yellow fever vaccine. The sequences come from CD4+ T cells sorted from PBMCs, collected 15 days after the yellow fever booster vaccination. CDR3 sequence: CASSSDGRTGELFF. The CDR3 DNA is TGTGCCAGCAGCTCCGACGGGAGGACCGGGGAGCTGTTTTTT.